The 14 T cell receptor beta chains in this list originate from one sample, sequenced in a study of CD8 T cells in ankylosing spondylitis. TCRdb redid the calling of the 5' RACE reads with MiXCR, one entry per CDR3 protein. The sample yields about 250,000 distinct CDR3 sequences, less than 9.5% seen once. The sample taken for sequencing was blood, either unsorted or a sorted T cell fraction (not recorded which). The receptors originated from a female donor with ankylosing spondylitis or in good health (not recorded which).

This clonotype was recorded at least ten times. The rearrangement uses TRBV11-3 and TRBJ1-2; no firm D call. Per germline, CDR1 SGHNT and CDR2 YENEEA. This CDR3 is 14 amino acids long. V shed 5 bases and J shed 5 bases, with 15 bases lying between them. Here the CDR3 reads CASSLTRRTYGYTF. CDR3 sequence (DNA): TGTGCCAGCAGCCTTACCCGGAGGACTTATGGCTACACCTTC.

This clonotype has a count of ten or more. V and J are TRBV27 and TRBJ2-1, with 9 bases identical to TRBD2. From germline, CDR1 is MNHEY and CDR2 SMNVEV (reference sequence). With 0 bases clipped from V and 6 bases from J, the junction kept 15 bases outside the gene matches. The CDR3 totals 19 residues. CDR3 sequence: CASSLSTAGGPSSGNEQFF. The CDR3, as DNA: TGTGCCAGCAGTTTATCGACGGCGGGAGGGCCGAGCTCCGGCAATGAGCAGTTCTTC.

This chain joins TRBV20-1 and TRBJ2-1; 10 nucleotides agree with TRBD2. CDR1 is DFQATT, CDR2 SNEGSKA, per germline (reference sequence). V was pared by 4 bases and J by 0 bases, with 24 bases of the junction left unmatched. The CDR3 totals 22 residues. CDR3 residues: CSAIVGGSPGLASKSSYNEQFF. The DNA of the CDR3 is TGCAGTGCTATAGTGGGGGGATCTCCGGGACTAGCGTCTAAGAGCTCCTACAATGAGCAGTTCTTC.

Many counts were recorded for this clonotype. DNA of the CDR3: TGCAGCGTTGAACAGGGTAGGAGAATAGAGACCCAGTACTTC. It encodes CSVEQGRRIETQYF. V usage is TRBV29-1 and J usage is TRBJ2-5; D may be TRBD1 (5 bases). V lost 2 bases and J 4 bases, leaving 14 bases between the germline ends. Per germline, CDR1 SQVTM and CDR2 ANQGSEA. The CDR3 is made up of 14 amino acids.

A note on this clonotype: A much larger clone lies one base from this, so it may be a read error. This chain joins TRBV7-2 and TRBJ2-1, with TRBD2 identical over 11 bases. The germline V gene has CDR1 SGHTA and CDR2 FQGNSA. The CDR3 totals 14 residues. DNA for the CDR3: TGTGCCAGCAGCATGGGACTAGCGGTCAATGAGCAGCTCTTC. Its protein product is CASSMGLAVNEQLF.

This clonotype occurred many times. The V and J genes are TRBV6-6 and TRBJ1-1, with D possibly matching TRBD1 (5 bases). The germline V gene has CDR1 MNHNY and CDR2 SVGAGI (reference sequence). V was clipped by 5 bases and J by 1 base, with 8 bases between them. The CDR3 is made up of 13 amino acids. CDR3 residues: CASSKDKNTEAFF. Written as DNA, the CDR3 is TGTGCCAGCAGTAAGGACAAGAACACTGAAGCTTTCTTT.

Ten or more counts support this clonotype. The chain joins TRBV20-1 to TRBJ2-3, with D possibly being TRBD1 or TRBD2 (6 bases each). V lost 7 bases and J lost 2, with 16 bases in between. Per the germline V gene, CDR1 is DFQATT and CDR2 is SNEGSKA (reference sequence). The CDR3 runs to 14 residues. The chain's CDR3 is CSVWRGNPTDTQYF. In DNA, the CDR3 is TGCAGTGTCTGGAGGGGGAATCCCACAGATACGCAGTATTTT.

The sample holds many counts of this clonotype. This chain links TRBV25-1 with TRBJ1-1; maybe TRBD1 (5 bases). The CDR3 covers 15 residues. The V and J ends lost 3 bases and 1 base respectively, with 12 bases between them. CDR1 is MGHDK, CDR2 SYGVNS, per germline. The CDR3 DNA reads as TGTGCCAGCAGTGACGTGGGGCGGAAGAACACTGAAGCTTTCTTT. It codes for CASSDVGRKNTEAFF.

This clonotype was seen at least ten times. This sequence joins TRBV29-1 and TRBJ2-1; TRBD1 matches 10 bases. The CDR3 totals 15 residues. Germline-derived CDR1 and CDR2 are SQVTM and ANQGSEA. Trimming cost V 5 bases and J 4 bases; bases outside gene matches: 8. The CDR3 region has the DNA TGCAGCGTTCGGGACCGGGACAGGGGTTACAATGAGCAGTTCTTC. It specifies CSVRDRDRGYNEQFF.

This clonotype appeared many times. The chain is built from TRBV12-3 or TRBV12-4 and TRBJ2-5, with 10 bases that match TRBD2. This CDR3 has 13 residues. Germline trimming cut 5 bases from V and 7 bases from J; bases unmatched to any gene: 4. The CDR3 bases are TGTGCCAGCAGTCAAGCGGGAGGGGTGACCCAGTACTTC. Its protein product is CASSQAGGVTQYF.

In this sample, this clonotype turned up many times. CDR3 bases: TGTGCCAGCAGTTACTCAGGGATTGGAAACACCATATATTTT. This gives the protein CASSYSGIGNTIYF. The rearrangement joins TRBV6-5 to TRBJ1-3; D not resolved. CDR1 is MNHEY, CDR2 SVGAGI, per germline. V was clipped by 0 bases and J by 3 bases, with 6 bases between them. This CDR3 has 14 amino acids.

This clonotype was picked up a small number of times. The V call is TRBV5-1, the J call TRBJ1-6; no clear D gene. The CDR3 is made up of 16 amino acids. CDR1 and CDR2 from the germline V gene are SGHRS and YFSETQ. With 5 bases removed from V and 7 bases from J, the gap between germline ends came to 19 bases. This chain's CDR3 is CASRSLETSFNSPLHF. In DNA form, the CDR3 reads TGCGCCAGCAGAAGCTTAGAGACATCTTTCAATTCACCCCTCCACTTT.

Ten or more counts support this clonotype. The V and J genes are TRBV11-2 and TRBJ1-1; D remains ambiguous. This CDR3 is 12 amino acids long. Germline V gene lookup returns CDR1 SGHAT and CDR2 FQNNGV. The V end lost 3 bases, the J end lost 1 base, and 3 bases lay between the germline ends. CDR3 residues: CASSFQNTEAFF. CDR3 sequence (DNA): TGTGCCAGCAGCTTCCAGAACACTGAAGCTTTCTTT. Full variable domain (rest looked up from reference TRBV11-2 and TRBJ1-1): EAGVAQSPRYKIIEKRQSVAFWCNPISGHATLYWYQQILGQGPKLLIQFQNNGVVDDSQLPKDRFSAERLKGVDSTLKIQPAKLEDSAVYLCASSFQNTEAFFGQGTRLTVV.

The CDR3 DNA reads as TGCAGTGCTAGAGACTGGGGGGCCTACGAGCAGTACTTC. Protein sequence: CSARDWGAYEQYF. This chain uses TRBV20-1 with TRBJ2-7, with D perhaps TRBD2 (6 bases). Germline assignment: CDR1 DFQATT and CDR2 SNEGSKA (reference sequence). Trimming left V 0 bases short and J 2 bases short, with 8 bases between. There are 13 residues in the CDR3.